This T cell receptor (beta chain) came from a study of OX40 agonist ivuxolimab in advanced cancers. Study summary: Checkpoint inhibitors had been given previously to about 40% of patients. General study results and limits: Among the nonresponders, some also had low normalized T-cell clonal expansion.

Assay used: immunoSEQ multiplex PCR; TCRdb lists only in-frame clones, some missing. The sample lists about 140,000 clones; about 92% were seen once. V was cut by 1 base and J by 1 base, with 13 bases left in between. CDR1 and CDR2 (germline): MNHNS, SASEGT. CDR3 length: 16 amino acids. Concerning this clone itself: The antigen remains unidentified.

Peripheral blood came from all dose cohorts at three timepoints. The sequencing used CD4+ or CD8+ T cells sorted from blood, collected in a trial of the OX40 agonist ivuxolimab. The receptor was isolated from an adult with an advanced solid tumor such as melanoma, head and neck, liver or kidney cancer. The gene calls are TRBV6-1 and TRBJ1-1, with D perhaps matching TRBD1 (6 bases). The CDR3 coding sequence is TGTGCCAGCAGTGAAGTCGGCGGCAGGGGGAACACTGAAGCTTTCTTT. Its protein product is CASSEVGGRGNTEAFF.